This T cell receptor (beta chain) was recovered during a study of memory CD4+ T cells and cytomegalovirus serostatus. Study as a whole: This sample comes from healthy Belgian adults, several CMV seropositive, roughly 22 seronegative.

The sort gate was single viable CD3+CD4+CD8-CD45RO+ cells for memory CD4+ T cells. In the original workflow: After removing out-of-frame reads, 2,204,828 distinct TCRbeta sequences remained. Some clones are missing from TCRdb's copy, which holds only in-frame ones; the method was immunoSEQ multiplex PCR. That table gives V, J and clone size, and the DNA gave D and trimming. The sample carries approximately 46,000 clones, around 76% recorded once. General study results and limits: The CMV-associated TCR signature appears largely within the CD4+ memory repertoire. Of approximately 150 reported CMV TCRbeta sequences, around 62 were found in memory CD4+ repertoires.

V lost 4 bases to trimming and J lost 0 bases, with 9 bases between them. CDR1 and CDR2 from the germline V gene are SNHLY and FYNNEI. CDR3 length: 15 residues. In this sample, this clone turned up once. The antigen remains undetermined. The V gene is TRBV2, the J gene TRBJ2-2, with D unresolved. The receptor comes from an adult in good health and CMV-seropositive. The sequencing input was memory CD4+ T cells from blood. CDR3 in amino acids: CASSVQRANTGELFF. CDR3 bases: TGTGCCAGCAGTGTTCAAAGAGCGAACACCGGGGAGCTGTTTTTT.